The source of this TCR beta chain is a study of blood T cell repertoires in COVID-19. Background on the study: COVID-19 samples from acute and convalescent phases originated in the United States, Italy and Spain.

This clone was recorded only once. Self-reported history from a screening survey and questionnaire set each donor's cohort. Recovery meant two consecutive negative NP/OP PCR tests, professional clearance, or resolved symptoms. The CDR3 extends over 15 amino acids. V was clipped by 1 base and J by 0 bases; unmatched bases: 0. The germline CDR1 and CDR2 sequences are LNHDA and SQIVND (reference sequence). Authors' data handling: From reference gene primer amplification, estimates of nucleated cell counts were derived. Here immunoSEQ multiplex PCR was the method, and the copy in TCRdb shows in-frame clones only, minus some. V and J calls and clone size are those listed in that table; D and trimming were worked out from the DNA. The data show 100,000 to 150,000 clones, with 75% to 90% seen just once and approximately 2.2% held by the top ten.

Sequences were obtained from PBMCs or T cells enriched from blood (not recorded which). V and J are TRBV19 and TRBJ2-7; 10 bases match TRBD1. The origin of this receptor is a woman between 45 and 60 years old who had recovered from COVID-19. The CDR3 DNA follows: TGTGCCAGTAGTATAGGGGACAGGGGCTCCTACGAGCAGTACTTC. This sequence encodes CASSIGDRGSYEQYF.